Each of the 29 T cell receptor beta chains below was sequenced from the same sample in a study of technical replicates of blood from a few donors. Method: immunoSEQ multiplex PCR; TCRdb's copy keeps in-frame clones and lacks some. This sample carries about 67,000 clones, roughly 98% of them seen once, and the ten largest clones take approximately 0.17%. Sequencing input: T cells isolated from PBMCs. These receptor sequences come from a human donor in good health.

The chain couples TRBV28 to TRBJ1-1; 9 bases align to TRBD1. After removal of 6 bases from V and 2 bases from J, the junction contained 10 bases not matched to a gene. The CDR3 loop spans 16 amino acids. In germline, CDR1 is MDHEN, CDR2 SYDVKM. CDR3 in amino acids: CASRLSGTGTNTEAFF. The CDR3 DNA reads TGTGCCAGCAGGTTGTCAGGGACAGGGACCAACACTGAAGCTTTCTTT.

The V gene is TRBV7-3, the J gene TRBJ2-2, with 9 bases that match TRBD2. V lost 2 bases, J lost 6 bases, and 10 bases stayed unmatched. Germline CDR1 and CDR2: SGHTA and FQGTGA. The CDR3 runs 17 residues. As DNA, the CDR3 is TGTGCCAGCAGCTTAGAGTTGCGGGGGGGCCGGGCCGGGGAGCTGTTTTTT. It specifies CASSLELRGGRAGELFF.

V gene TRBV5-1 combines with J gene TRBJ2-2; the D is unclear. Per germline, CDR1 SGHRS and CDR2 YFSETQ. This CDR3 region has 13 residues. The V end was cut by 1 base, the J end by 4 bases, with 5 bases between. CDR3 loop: CASSLPSTGELFF. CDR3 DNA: TGCGCCAGCAGCTTGCCCAGCACCGGGGAGCTGTTTTTT.

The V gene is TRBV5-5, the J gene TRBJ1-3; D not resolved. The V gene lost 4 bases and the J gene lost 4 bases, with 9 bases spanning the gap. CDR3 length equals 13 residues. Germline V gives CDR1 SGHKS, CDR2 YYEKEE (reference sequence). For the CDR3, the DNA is TGTGCCAGCAGCCCCTCGGGAGGAAACACCATATATTTT. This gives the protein CASSPSGGNTIYF.

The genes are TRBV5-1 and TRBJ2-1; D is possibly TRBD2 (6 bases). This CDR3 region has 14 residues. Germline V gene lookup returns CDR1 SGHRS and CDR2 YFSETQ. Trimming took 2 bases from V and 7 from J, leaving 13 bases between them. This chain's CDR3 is CASSLRREFNEQFF. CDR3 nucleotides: TGCGCCAGCAGCTTACGACGGGAGTTTAATGAGCAGTTCTTC.

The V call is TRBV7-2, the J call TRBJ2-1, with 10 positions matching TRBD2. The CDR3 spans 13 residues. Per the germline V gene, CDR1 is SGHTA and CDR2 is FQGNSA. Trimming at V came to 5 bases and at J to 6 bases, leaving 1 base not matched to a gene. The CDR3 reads CASSPSGSNEQFF. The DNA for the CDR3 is TGTGCCAGCAGCCCTAGCGGGAGCAATGAGCAGTTCTTC.

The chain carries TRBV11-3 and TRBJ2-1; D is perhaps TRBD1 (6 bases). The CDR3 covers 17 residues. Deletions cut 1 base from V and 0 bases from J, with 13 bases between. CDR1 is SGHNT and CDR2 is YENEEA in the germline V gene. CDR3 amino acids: CASSLGAGASSYNEQFF. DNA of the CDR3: TGTGCCAGCAGCTTAGGGGCAGGGGCAAGCTCCTACAATGAGCAGTTCTTC.

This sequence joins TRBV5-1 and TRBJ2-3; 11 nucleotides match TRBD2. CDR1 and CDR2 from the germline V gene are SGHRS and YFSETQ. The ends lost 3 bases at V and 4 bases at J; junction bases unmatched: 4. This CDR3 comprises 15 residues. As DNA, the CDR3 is TGCGCCAGCAGCTATAGCGGGGGGGCCCCAGATACGCAGTATTTT. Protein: CASSYSGGAPDTQYF.

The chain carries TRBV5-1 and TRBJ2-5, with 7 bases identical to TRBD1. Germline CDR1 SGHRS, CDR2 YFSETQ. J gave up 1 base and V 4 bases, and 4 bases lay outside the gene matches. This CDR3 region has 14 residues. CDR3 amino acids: CASSPRQGQETQYF. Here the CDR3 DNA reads TGCGCCAGCAGCCCGAGACAGGGCCAAGAGACCCAGTACTTC.

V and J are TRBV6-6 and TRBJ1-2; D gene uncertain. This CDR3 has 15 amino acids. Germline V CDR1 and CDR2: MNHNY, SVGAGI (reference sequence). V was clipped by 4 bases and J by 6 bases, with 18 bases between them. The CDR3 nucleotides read TGTGCCAGCAGTTCCTCGACATTGGTAAACCATGGCTACACCTTC. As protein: CASSSSTLVNHGYTF.

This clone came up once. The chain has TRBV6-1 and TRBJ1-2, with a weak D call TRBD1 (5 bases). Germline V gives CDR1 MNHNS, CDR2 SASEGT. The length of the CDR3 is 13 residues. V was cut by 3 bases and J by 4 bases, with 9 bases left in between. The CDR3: CASSDGQGYGYTF. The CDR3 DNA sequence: TGTGCCAGCAGTGACGGCCAGGGCTATGGCTACACCTTC.

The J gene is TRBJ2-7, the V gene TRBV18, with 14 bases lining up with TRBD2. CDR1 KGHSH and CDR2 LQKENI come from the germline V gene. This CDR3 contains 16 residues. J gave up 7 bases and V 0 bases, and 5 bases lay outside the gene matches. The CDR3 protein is CASSPPTGLAGEEQYF. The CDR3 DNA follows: TGTGCCAGCTCACCACCTACGGGACTAGCGGGAGAGGAGCAGTACTTC.

The CDR3 here is CASSVLSGPTYEQYF. CDR3 DNA sequence: TGTGCCAGCAGCGTCCTTAGCGGACCCACCTACGAGCAGTACTTC. The V gene is TRBV9, the J gene TRBJ2-7; tentative D call: TRBD2 (6 bases). Germline CDR1 reads SGDLS; CDR2 reads YYNGEE. The ends were cut back, 2 bases at V and 2 bases at J, with 14 bases in the middle. There are 15 residues in the CDR3.

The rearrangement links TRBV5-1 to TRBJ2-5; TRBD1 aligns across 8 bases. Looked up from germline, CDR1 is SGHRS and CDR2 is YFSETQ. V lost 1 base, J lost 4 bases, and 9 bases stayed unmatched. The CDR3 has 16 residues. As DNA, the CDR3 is TGCGCCAGCAGCTTGCAGGACAGGGTGAGAGGAGAGACCCAGTACTTC. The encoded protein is CASSLQDRVRGETQYF.

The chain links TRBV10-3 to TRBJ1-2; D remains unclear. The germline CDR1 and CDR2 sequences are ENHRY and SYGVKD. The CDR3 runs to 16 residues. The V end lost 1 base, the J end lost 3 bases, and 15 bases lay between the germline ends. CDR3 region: CAISELAGAWDYGYTF. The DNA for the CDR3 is TGTGCCATCAGTGAGTTAGCCGGAGCCTGGGACTATGGCTACACCTTC.

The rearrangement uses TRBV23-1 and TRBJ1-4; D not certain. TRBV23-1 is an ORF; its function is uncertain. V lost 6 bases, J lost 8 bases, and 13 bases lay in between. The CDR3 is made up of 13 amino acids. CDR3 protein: CASRKEEEEKLFF. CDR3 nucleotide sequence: TGCGCCAGCAGAAAGGAGGAGGAAGAAAAACTGTTTTTT.

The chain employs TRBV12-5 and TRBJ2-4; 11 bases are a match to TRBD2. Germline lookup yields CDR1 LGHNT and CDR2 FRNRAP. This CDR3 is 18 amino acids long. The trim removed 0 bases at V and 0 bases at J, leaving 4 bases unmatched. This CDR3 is CASGLVAGLAVAKNIQYF. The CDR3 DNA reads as TGTGCTAGTGGTTTGGTAGCGGGACTAGCGGTAGCCAAAAACATTCAGTACTTC.

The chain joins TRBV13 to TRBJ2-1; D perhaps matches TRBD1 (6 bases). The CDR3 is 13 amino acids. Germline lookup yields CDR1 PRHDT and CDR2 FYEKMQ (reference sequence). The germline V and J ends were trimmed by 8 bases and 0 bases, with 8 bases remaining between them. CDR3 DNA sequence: TGTGCCAGCGCGACAGGCTCCTACAATGAGCAGTTCTTC. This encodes CASATGSYNEQFF.

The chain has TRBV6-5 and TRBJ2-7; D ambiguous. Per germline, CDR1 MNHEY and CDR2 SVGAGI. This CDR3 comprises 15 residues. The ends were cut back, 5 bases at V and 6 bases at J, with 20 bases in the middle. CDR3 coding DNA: TGTGCCAGCAGTCATGCCCTCGACCCTTGGGCCGAGCAGTACTTC. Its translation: CASSHALDPWAEQYF.

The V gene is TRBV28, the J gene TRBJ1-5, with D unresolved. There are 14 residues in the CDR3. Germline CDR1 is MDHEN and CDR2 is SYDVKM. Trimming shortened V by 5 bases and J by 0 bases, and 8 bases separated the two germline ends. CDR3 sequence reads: CASSPRGSNQPQHF. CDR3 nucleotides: TGTGCCAGCAGTCCACGGGGTAGCAATCAGCCCCAGCATTTT.

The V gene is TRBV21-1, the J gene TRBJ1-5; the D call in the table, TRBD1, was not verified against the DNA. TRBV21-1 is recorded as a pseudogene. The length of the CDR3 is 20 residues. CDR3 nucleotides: TGTGCCAGCAGCTCCCGTACCGGGACAGGGGAGTTTTGCGGCAATCAGCCCCAGCATTTT. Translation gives CASSSRTGTGEFCGNQPQHF.

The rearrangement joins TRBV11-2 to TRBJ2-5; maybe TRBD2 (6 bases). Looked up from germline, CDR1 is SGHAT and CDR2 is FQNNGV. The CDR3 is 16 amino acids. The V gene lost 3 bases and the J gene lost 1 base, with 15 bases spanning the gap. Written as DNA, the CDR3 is TGTGCCAGCAGCTTTGGCCGGGACTCCAGCCAAGAGACCCAGTACTTC. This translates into CASSFGRDSSQETQYF. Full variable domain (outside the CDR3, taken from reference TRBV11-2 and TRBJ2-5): EAGVAQSPRYKIIEKRQSVAFWCNPISGHATLYWYQQILGQGPKLLIQFQNNGVVDDSQLPKDRFSAERLKGVDSTLKIQPAKLEDSAVYLCASSFGRDSSQETQYFGPGTRLLVL.

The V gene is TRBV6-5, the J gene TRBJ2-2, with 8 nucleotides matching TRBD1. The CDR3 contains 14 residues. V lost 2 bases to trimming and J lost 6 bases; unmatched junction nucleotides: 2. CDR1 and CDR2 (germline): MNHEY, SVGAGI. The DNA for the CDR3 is TGTGCCAGCAGTTACGACAGGGGATCCGGGGAGCTGTTTTTT. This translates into CASSYDRGSGELFF.

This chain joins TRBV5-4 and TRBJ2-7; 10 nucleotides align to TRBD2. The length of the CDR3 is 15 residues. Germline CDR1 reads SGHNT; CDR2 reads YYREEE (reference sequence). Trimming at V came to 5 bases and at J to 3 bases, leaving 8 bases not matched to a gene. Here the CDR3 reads CASRPSGGADYEQYF. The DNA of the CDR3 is TGTGCCAGCAGGCCTAGCGGGGGCGCCGACTACGAGCAGTACTTC.

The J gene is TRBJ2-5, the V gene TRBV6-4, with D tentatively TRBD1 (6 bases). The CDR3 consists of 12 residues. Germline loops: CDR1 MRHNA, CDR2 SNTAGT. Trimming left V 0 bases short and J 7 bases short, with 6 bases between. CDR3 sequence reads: CASSDSGGTQYF. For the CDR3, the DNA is TGTGCCAGCAGTGACTCAGGGGGGACCCAGTACTTC.

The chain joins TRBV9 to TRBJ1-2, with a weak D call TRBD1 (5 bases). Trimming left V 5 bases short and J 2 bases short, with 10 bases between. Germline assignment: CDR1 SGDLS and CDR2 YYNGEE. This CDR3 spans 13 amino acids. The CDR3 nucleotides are TGTGCCAGCAGGGACCAGGGAAACTATGGCTACACCTTC. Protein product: CASRDQGNYGYTF.

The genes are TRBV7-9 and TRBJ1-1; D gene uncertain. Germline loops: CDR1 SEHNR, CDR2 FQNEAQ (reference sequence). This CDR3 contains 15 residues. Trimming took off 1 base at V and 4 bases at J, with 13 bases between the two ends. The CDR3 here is CASSLVSGLVTEAFF. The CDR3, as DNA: TGTGCCAGCAGCTTAGTCTCGGGGTTAGTCACTGAAGCTTTCTTT.

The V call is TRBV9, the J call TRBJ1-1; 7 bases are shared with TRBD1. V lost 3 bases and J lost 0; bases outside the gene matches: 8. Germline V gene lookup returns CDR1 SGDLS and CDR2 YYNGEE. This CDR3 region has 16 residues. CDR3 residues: CASSGQGRLMNTEAFF. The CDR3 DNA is TGTGCCAGCAGCGGACAGGGAAGGTTAATGAACACTGAAGCTTTCTTT.

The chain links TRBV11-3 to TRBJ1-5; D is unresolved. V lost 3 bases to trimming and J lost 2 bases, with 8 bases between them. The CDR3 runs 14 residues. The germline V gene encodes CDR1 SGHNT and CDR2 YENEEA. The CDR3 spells CASSLANGNQPQHF. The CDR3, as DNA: TGTGCCAGCAGCTTGGCCAATGGCAATCAGCCCCAGCATTTT.